This record concerns one TCR beta chain sequence. Its target is unknown. These data belong to a study of cytomegalovirus exposure and HLA in healthy donors. Study-wide points: Most observed TCR sequences were rare, whereas some public TCRs were detected in many donors. In vitro checks showed that a few CMV-associated chains really do target CMV antigens. With high specificity and sensitivity, the classifier reportedly diagnosed cytomegalovirus status.

Germline V CDR1 and CDR2: SEHNR, FQNEAQ (reference sequence). V shed 8 bases and J shed 5 bases, with 27 bases lying between them. This CDR3 is built from 17 residues. Sequenced by immunoSEQ multiplex PCR; TCRdb stores in-frame clones only, minus some. The sample gives some 70,000 clones, around 89% of which show up once; over 1.5% is in the top ten. Sequencing was done on a sample of PBMCs. The sequence was obtained from a woman younger than 30 in good health and CMV-seronegative. The V and J genes are TRBV7-9 and TRBJ2-5; D is possibly TRBD1 (6 bases). The CDR3 loop reads CASLKTTRAGVEETQYF. In DNA form, the CDR3 reads TGTGCCAGCCTAAAGACGACCCGGGCAGGGGTCGAGGAGACCCAGTACTTC.